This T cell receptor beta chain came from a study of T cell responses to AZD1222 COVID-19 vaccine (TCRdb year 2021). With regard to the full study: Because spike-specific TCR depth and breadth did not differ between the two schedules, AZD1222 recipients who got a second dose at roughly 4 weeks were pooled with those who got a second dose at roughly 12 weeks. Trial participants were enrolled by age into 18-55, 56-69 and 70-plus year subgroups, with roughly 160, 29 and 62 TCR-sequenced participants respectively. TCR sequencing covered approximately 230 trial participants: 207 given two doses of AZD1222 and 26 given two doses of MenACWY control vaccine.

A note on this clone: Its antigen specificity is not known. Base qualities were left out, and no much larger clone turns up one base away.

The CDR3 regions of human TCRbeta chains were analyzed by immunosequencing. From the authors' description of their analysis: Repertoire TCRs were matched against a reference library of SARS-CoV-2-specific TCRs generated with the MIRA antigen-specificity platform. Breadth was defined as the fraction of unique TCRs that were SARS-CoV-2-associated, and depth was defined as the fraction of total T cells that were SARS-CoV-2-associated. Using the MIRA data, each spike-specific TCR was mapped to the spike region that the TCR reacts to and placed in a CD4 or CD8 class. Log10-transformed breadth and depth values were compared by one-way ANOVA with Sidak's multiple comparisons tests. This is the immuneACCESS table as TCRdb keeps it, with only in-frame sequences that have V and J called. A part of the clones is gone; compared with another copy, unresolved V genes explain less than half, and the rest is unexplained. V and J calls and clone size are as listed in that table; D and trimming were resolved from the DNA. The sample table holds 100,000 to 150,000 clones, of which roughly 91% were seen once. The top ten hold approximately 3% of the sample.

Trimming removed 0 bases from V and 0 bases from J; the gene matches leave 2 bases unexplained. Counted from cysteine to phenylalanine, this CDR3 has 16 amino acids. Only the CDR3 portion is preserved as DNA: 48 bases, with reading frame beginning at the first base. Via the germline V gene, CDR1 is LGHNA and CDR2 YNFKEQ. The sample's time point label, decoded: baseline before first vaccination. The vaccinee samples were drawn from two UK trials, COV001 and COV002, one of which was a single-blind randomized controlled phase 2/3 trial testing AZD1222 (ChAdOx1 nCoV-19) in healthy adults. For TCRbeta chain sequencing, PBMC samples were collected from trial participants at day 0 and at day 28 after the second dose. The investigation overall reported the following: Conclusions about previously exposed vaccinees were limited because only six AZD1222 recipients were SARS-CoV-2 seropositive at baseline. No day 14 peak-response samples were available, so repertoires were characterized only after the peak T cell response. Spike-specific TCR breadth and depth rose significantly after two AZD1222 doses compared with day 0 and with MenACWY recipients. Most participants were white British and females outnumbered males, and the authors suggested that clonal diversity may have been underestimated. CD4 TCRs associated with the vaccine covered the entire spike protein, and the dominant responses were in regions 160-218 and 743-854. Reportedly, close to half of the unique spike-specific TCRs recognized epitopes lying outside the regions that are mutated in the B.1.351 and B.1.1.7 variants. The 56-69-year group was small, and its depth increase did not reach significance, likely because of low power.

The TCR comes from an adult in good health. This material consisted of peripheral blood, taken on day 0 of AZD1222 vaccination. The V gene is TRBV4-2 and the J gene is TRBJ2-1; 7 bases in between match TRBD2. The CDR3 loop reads CASSQEGGSSYNEQFF. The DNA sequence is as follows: TGTGCCAGCAGCCAAGAGGGCGGGAGCTCCTACAATGAGCAGTTCTTC.